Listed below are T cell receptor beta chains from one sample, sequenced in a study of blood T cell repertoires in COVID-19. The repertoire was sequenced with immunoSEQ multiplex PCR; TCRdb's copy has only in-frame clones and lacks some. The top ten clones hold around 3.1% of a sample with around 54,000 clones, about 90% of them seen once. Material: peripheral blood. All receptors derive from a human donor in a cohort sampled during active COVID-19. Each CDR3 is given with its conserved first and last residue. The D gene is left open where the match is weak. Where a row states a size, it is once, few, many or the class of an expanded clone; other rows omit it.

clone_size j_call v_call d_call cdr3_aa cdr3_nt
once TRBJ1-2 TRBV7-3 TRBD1 CASSSTGAGGYTF TGTGCCAGCAGCTCGACAGGGGCGGGTGGCTACACCTTC
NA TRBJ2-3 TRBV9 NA CASSVGEIFRTDTQYF TGTGCCAGCAGCGTAGGGGAGATATTTCGCACAGATACGCAGTATTTT
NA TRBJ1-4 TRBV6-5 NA CASSYRGRSEKLFF TGTGCCAGCAGTTACAGGGGGAGAAGTGAAAAACTGTTTTTT
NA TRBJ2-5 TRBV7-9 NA CASQLEETQYF TGTGCCAGCCAATTGGAGGAGACCCAGTACTTC
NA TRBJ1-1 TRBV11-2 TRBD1 CASSPTRQGMNTEAFF TGTGCCAGCAGCCCCACTCGACAGGGAATGAACACTGAAGCTTTCTTT
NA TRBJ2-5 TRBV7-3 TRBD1 CASSLGVRGPETQYF TGTGCCAGCAGTCTAGGGGTTAGGGGGCCGGAGACCCAGTACTTC
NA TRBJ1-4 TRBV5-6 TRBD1 CASSTGGTVASKLFF TGTGCCAGCAGCACGGGGGGGACAGTTGCCTCGAAACTGTTTTTT
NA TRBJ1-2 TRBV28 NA CASSFQDYGYTF TGTGCCAGCAGTTTCCAGGACTATGGCTACACCTTC
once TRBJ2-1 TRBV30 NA CAWADPGLTKVEQFF TGTGCCTGGGCCGATCCGGGACTCACTAAGGTTGAGCAGTTCTTC
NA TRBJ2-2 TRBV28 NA CASSLVQANTGELFF TGTGCCAGCAGTTTAGTACAGGCCAACACCGGGGAGCTGTTTTTT
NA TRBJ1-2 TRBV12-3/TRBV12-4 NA CASSLIQGGYTF TGTGCCAGCAGTCTTATACAGGGTGGCTACACCTTC
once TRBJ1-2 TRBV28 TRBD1 CASSSTGGTRGYTF TGTGCCAGCAGTTCCACAGGGGGAACTAGGGGCTACACCTTC
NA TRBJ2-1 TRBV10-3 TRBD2 CAINSGTSGVNEQFF TGTGCCATCAACTCCGGGACTAGCGGCGTCAATGAGCAGTTCTTC
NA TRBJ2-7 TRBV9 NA CASSVGADSYEQYF TGTGCCAGCAGCGTAGGAGCGGACTCCTACGAGCAGTACTTC
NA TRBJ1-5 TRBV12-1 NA CASSWNRFYSNQPQHF TGTGCCAGCAGTTGGAACAGGTTTTATAGCAATCAGCCCCAGCATTTT
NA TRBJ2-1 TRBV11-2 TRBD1 CASSLDVTGAPYNEQFF TGTGCCAGCAGCTTAGATGTGACAGGGGCCCCCTACAATGAGCAGTTCTTC
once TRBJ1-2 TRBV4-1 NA CASSQAGRGQTNYGYTF TGCGCCAGCAGCCAAGCTGGGCGCGGGCAAACTAACTATGGCTACACCTTC
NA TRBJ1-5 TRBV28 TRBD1 CASSLAGGSNQPQHF TGTGCCAGCAGTTTAGCAGGGGGGAGCAATCAGCCCCAGCATTTT
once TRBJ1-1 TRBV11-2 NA CASSSGEFWRRPNTEAFF TGTGCCAGCAGCTCCGGTGAGTTTTGGCGGCGGCCGAACACTGAAGCTTTCTTT
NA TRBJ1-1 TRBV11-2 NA CASSLERGRISEAFF TGTGCCAGCAGCTTAGAGCGTGGGCGTATCTCTGAAGCTTTCTTT
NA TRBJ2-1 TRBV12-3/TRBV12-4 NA CASSPDRPQQFF TGTGCCAGCAGCCCCGACAGACCTCAGCAGTTCTTC
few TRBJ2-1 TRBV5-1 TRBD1 CASSLAGQGGYNEQFF TGCGCCAGCAGCTTGGCCGGACAGGGTGGGTACAATGAGCAGTTCTTC
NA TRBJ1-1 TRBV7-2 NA CASSWGRNTEAFF TGTGCCAGCAGCTGGGGGCGGAACACTGAAGCTTTCTTT
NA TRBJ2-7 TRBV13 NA CASSYRGLAAYEQYF TGTGCCAGCAGCTACCGGGGGCTAGCGGCCTACGAGCAGTACTTC
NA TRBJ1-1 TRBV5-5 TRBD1 CASSRQGAGGEAFF TGTGCCAGCAGTAGACAGGGGGCCGGGGGTGAAGCTTTCTTT
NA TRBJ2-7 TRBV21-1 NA CASSKDLASSSYEQYF TGTGCCAGCAGCAAAGACCTAGCGTCTAGCTCCTACGAGCAGTACTTC
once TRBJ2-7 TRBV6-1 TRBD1 CASSDWTGDTYEQYF TGTGCCAGCAGTGATTGGACAGGGGATACCTACGAGCAGTACTTC
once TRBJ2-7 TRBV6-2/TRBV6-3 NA CASSSPTWGAGQYF TGTGCCAGCAGTAGCCCGACGTGGGGAGCGGGGCAGTACTTC
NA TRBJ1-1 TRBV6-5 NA CASRADMNTEAFF TGTGCCAGCAGGGCAGACATGAACACTGAAGCTTTCTTT
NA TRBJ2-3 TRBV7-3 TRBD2 CASSKTSGTDTQYF TGTGCCAGCAGCAAGACTAGCGGCACAGATACGCAGTATTTT
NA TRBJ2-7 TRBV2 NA CASSESAPGLGQYF TGTGCCAGCAGTGAATCGGCGCCCGGACTCGGGCAGTACTTC
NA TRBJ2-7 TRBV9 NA CASSVIANSYEQYF TGTGCCAGCAGCGTAATAGCGAACTCCTACGAGCAGTACTTC
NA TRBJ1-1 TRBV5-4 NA CASSLATGSNTEAFF TGTGCCAGCAGCTTGGCCACAGGGTCGAACACTGAAGCTTTCTTT
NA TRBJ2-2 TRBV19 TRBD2 CASSPGLAGGRVGTGELFF TGTGCCAGTAGTCCCGGACTAGCGGGAGGCCGAGTAGGCACCGGGGAGCTGTTTTTT
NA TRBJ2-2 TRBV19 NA CASSISGFNIAGELFF TGTGCCAGTAGTATATCCGGTTTTAATATCGCCGGGGAGCTGTTTTTT
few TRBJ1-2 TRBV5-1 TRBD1 CASRQGTYGYTF TGCGCCAGCCGACAGGGTACCTATGGCTACACCTTC
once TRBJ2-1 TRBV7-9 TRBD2 CASSLSGRGGYEQFF TGTGCCAGCAGCCTTAGCGGGAGGGGTGGGTATGAGCAGTTCTTC
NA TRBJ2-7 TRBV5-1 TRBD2 CASSSQLGTSGTYEQYF TGCGCCAGCAGCTCCCAACTAGGGACTAGCGGCACCTACGAGCAGTACTTC
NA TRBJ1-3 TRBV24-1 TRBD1 CATSDGQGGNTIYF TGTGCCACCAGTGATGGACAGGGCGGAAACACCATATATTTT
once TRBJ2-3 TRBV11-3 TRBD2 CASSSGLAGGSDTQYF TGTGCCAGCAGCTCTGGACTAGCGGGAGGTTCAGATACGCAGTATTTT
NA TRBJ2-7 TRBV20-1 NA CSASSGLPPYEQYF TGCAGTGCTAGTTCGGGACTTCCCCCCTACGAGCAGTACTTC
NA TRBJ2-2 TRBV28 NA CASLQGLDTGELFF TGTGCCAGCCTTCAGGGGTTGGACACCGGGGAGCTGTTTTTT
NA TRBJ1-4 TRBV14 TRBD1 CASSQGRGPANEKLFF TGTGCCAGCAGCCAAGGAAGGGGGCCGGCTAATGAAAAACTGTTTTTT
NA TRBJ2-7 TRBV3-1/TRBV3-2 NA CASSQGSSYEQYF TGTGCCAGCAGCCAAGGCAGTTCCTACGAGCAGTACTTC
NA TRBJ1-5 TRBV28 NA CASSRAGPQPQHF TGTGCCAGCAGTCGCGCGGGGCCCCAGCCCCAGCATTTT
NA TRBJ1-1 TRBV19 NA CASSILGSLRATEAFF TGTGCCAGTAGTATTCTGGGCAGCTTGAGAGCCACTGAAGCTTTCTTT
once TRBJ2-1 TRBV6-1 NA CASSDPNGWPYNEQFF TGTGCCAGCAGTGACCCTAACGGGTGGCCCTACAATGAGCAGTTCTTC
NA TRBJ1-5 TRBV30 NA CAWSPTDRYSNQPQHF TGTGCCTGGAGCCCAACCGACAGATATAGCAATCAGCCCCAGCATTTT
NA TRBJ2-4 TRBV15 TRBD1 CATSRDRDRRGIQYF TGTGCCACCAGCAGAGATAGGGACAGGAGGGGCATTCAGTACTTC
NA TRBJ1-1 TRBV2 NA CASSEQENTEAFF TGTGCCAGCAGTGAACAGGAGAACACTGAAGCTTTCTTT
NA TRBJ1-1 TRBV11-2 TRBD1 CASSLAGTGEKGAFF TGTGCCAGCAGCTTAGCCGGGACAGGTGAAAAGGGGGCTTTCTTT
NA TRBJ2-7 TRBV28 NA CASSLEVPHEQYF TGTGCCAGCAGTTTAGAGGTTCCCCACGAGCAGTACTTC
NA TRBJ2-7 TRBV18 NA CASSPLDRTGSYEQYF TGTGCCAGCTCACCCCTAGACAGGACCGGCTCCTACGAGCAGTACTTC
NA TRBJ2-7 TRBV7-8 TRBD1 CASTHGQASSYEQYF TGTGCCAGCACACATGGACAGGCGAGCTCCTACGAGCAGTACTTC
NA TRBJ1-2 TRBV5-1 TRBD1 CASSSTGTYGYTF TGCGCCAGCAGCTCGACAGGGACTTATGGCTACACCTTC
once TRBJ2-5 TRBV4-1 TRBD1 CASSPYTGEETQYF TGCGCCAGCAGCCCATACACAGGGGAAGAGACCCAGTACTTC
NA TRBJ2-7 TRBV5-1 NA CASSLAGGLNYEQYF TGCGCCAGCAGCTTGGCCGGAGGACTGAACTACGAGCAGTACTTC
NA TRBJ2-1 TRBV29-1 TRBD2 CSAGLAGNNEQFF TGCAGCGCGGGACTAGCGGGAAACAATGAGCAGTTCTTC
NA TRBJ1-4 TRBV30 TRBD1 CAWSVRGGQEKLFF TGTGCCTGGAGTGTACGAGGGGGCCAGGAAAAACTGTTTTTT
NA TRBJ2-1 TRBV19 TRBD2 CASSMLGLAGEQFF TGTGCCAGTAGTATGTTAGGCCTAGCGGGCGAGCAGTTCTTC